This passage covers 25 T cell receptor beta chains from one sample sequenced in a study of PD-L1 blockade in urothelial cancer. As to time point: pretreatment peripheral blood. Profiled with immunoSEQ multiplex PCR; TCRdb holds only in-frame clones, not every one. The sample gives around 71,000 clones, 85% of which show up once; less than 8.5% is in the top ten. The material was PBMCs, obtained around atezolizumab (anti-PD-L1) treatment. Receptor source: a man aged 40-50 years with urothelial cancer.

This chain uses TRBV29-1 with TRBJ2-7, with TRBD1 matching over 10 bases. Germline trimming cut 5 bases from V and 0 bases from J; bases unmatched to any gene: 7. CDR1 is SQVTM and CDR2 is ANQGSEA in the germline V gene. There are 15 residues in the CDR3. The CDR3 here is CSVKTGTGASYEQYF. The CDR3 DNA reads as TGCAGCGTTAAGACCGGGACAGGGGCCTCCTACGAGCAGTACTTC.

This clone was counted a few times. The V and J genes are TRBV18 and TRBJ2-5; no clear D gene. V was trimmed by 6 bases and J by 2 bases, leaving 7 bases between them. The CDR3 sequence is 12 residues long. The V gene's germline CDR1 is KGHSH and CDR2 LQKENI. The CDR3 DNA sequence: TGTGCCAGCTCGCCTAATCAAGAGACCCAGTACTTC. Residues: CASSPNQETQYF.

The CDR3 DNA reads as TGTGCCAGCAGTGAACGAGTGGGGACAGATTATGCCAAAAACATTCAGTACTTC. This gives the protein CASSERVGTDYAKNIQYF. V and J are TRBV6-1 and TRBJ2-4; 7 bases fit TRBD1. Per germline, CDR1 MNHNS and CDR2 SASEGT. With 2 bases clipped from V and 1 base from J, the junction kept 11 bases outside the gene matches. The CDR3 has 18 residues.

This chain links TRBV1 with TRBJ2-1; the table's D call TRBD1 went unverified against the DNA. TRBV1 is a known pseudogene. This CDR3 spans 18 amino acids. The CDR3 spells CTSSQEGIPGQAKNEQFF. CDR3 sequence (DNA): TGCACCAGCAGCCAGGAGGGGATACCGGGACAGGCAAAGAATGAGCAGTTCTTC.

This rearrangement joins TRBV5-4 to TRBJ1-2; 11 nucleotides match TRBD1. After removal of 1 base from V and 8 bases from J, the junction contained 7 bases not matched to a gene. Germline loops: CDR1 SGHNT, CDR2 YYREEE (reference sequence). The CDR3 length is 15 residues. In DNA, the CDR3 is TGTGCCAGCAGCTTGAAGGGACAGGGGGTCAGAGGCTACACCTTC. Translation: CASSLKGQGVRGYTF.

This clone was seen once. The chain is built from TRBV7-8 and TRBJ1-2, with 8 bases matching TRBD1. V dropped 0 bases and J dropped 7; count of bases not matched to a gene: 4. Germline V gene sequence: CDR1 SGHVS, CDR2 FQNEAQ. The CDR3 has 14 residues. The DNA of the CDR3 is TGTGCCAGCAGCTTAGCCGGACAGGGCGGTGGCTACACCTTC. Amino acid sequence: CASSLAGQGGGYTF.

Only one count was recorded for this clone. V gene TRBV4-1 combines with J gene TRBJ2-5; TRBD1 matches 9 bases. J gave up 11 bases and V 2 bases, and 9 bases lay outside the gene matches. From germline, CDR1 is MGHRA and CDR2 YSYEKL. The CDR3 is made up of 14 amino acids. The CDR3 spells CASSQPTRDREQYF. The CDR3 nucleotides read TGCGCCAGCAGCCAACCGACGCGGGACAGGGAACAGTACTTC.

The rearrangement uses TRBV28 and TRBJ1-3; perhaps TRBD1 as D (5 bases). CDR1 and CDR2 (germline): MDHEN, SYDVKM. Trimming shortened V by 1 base and J by 2 bases, and 9 bases separated the two germline ends. This CDR3 comprises 15 residues. The CDR3 DNA reads TGTGCCAGCAGTTTATTGGCAGGGCCTGGAAACACCATATATTTT. Amino acid sequence: CASSLLAGPGNTIYF. Full variable domain (rest looked up from reference TRBV28 and TRBJ1-3): DVKVTQSSRYLVKRTGEKVFLECVQDMDHENMFWYRQDPGLGLRLIYFSYDVKMKEKGDIPEGYSVSREKKERFSLILESASTNQTSMYLCASSLLAGPGNTIYFGEGSWLTVV.

The V gene is TRBV7-2, the J gene TRBJ2-7; D gene unclear. The germline V gene has CDR1 SGHTA and CDR2 FQGNSA. The CDR3 totals 12 residues. The V end was cut by 1 base, the J end by 3 bases, with 4 bases between. CDR3 coding DNA: TGTGCCAGCAGCTTAGTGAGCTACGAGCAGTACTTC. Its translation: CASSLVSYEQYF.

The V and J genes are TRBV19 and TRBJ2-4; the D gene is possibly TRBD1 (6 bases). CDR1 is LNHDA, CDR2 SQIVND, per germline (reference sequence). The CDR3 sequence is 13 residues long. The V and J ends lost 8 bases and 7 bases respectively, with 15 bases between them. CDR3 in DNA: TGTGCCAGTTTTACTCCCGACAGGAACATTCAGTACTTC. It encodes CASFTPDRNIQYF.

The chain has TRBV27 and TRBJ2-2; 7 nucleotides match TRBD2. V lost 3 bases and J lost 1; bases outside the gene matches: 5. Germline V CDR1 and CDR2: MNHEY, SMNVEV (reference sequence). There are 16 residues in the CDR3. The CDR3 region is CASSFSAGENTGELFF. The DNA of the CDR3 is TGTGCCAGCAGTTTCTCGGCGGGAGAGAACACCGGGGAGCTGTTTTTT.

The rearrangement joins TRBV6-5 to TRBJ1-3; no clear D gene. CDR1 is MNHEY and CDR2 is SVGAGI in the germline V gene. The CDR3 spans 12 residues. Trimming removed 4 bases from V and 4 bases from J, with 5 bases in between. The CDR3 region has the DNA TGTGCCAGCAGTTCCCAGGGAAACACCATATATTTT. Translating gives CASSSQGNTIYF.

A few counts support this clone. This chain connects TRBV9 to TRBJ2-3, with 11 bases matching TRBD2. There are 16 residues in the CDR3. V shed 3 bases, J shed 7 bases, and the junction held 10 bases outside the gene matches. Germline CDR1 is SGDLS and CDR2 is YYNGEE. CDR3: CASSGLPLAGENTQYF. The CDR3 nucleotides are TGTGCCAGCAGCGGCCTACCACTAGCGGGAGAAAATACGCAGTATTTT.

The chain joins TRBV6-5 to TRBJ2-1; 10 bases line up with TRBD2. Per germline, CDR1 MNHEY and CDR2 SVGAGI. The CDR3 contains 16 residues. Unmatched junction bases numbered 2, after V lost 2 bases and J lost 1 base. CDR3 region: CASSYEGLASYNEQFF. The CDR3 coding sequence is TGTGCCAGCAGTTACGAGGGACTAGCGTCCTACAATGAGCAGTTCTTC.

The genes are TRBV5-3 and TRBJ2-1; the match to TRBD2 covers 15 bases. TRBV5-3 has ORF status, its function being uncertain. The ends lost 3 bases at V and 6 bases at J; junction bases unmatched: 7. This CDR3 comprises 17 residues. CDR3 loop: CARSWTSGREGLNEQFF. The CDR3 bases are TGTGCCAGAAGCTGGACTAGCGGGAGGGAGGGCCTCAATGAGCAGTTCTTC.

In its sample, this clone was seen a few times. This rearrangement joins TRBV27 to TRBJ2-7; TRBD2 might be the D (5 bases). CDR1 is MNHEY and CDR2 is SMNVEV in the germline V gene (reference sequence). V was cut by 2 bases and J by 4 bases, with 6 bases left in between. The CDR3 runs 12 residues. This chain's CDR3 is CASSLTGYEQYF. The CDR3 DNA follows: TGTGCCAGCAGTTTAACGGGATACGAGCAGTACTTC.

The V call is TRBV25-1, the J call TRBJ2-1, with a tentative D call TRBD1 (6 bases). This CDR3 spans 16 amino acids. Per the germline V gene, CDR1 is MGHDK and CDR2 is SYGVNS. V lost 4 bases and J 0 bases, leaving 13 bases between the germline ends. The CDR3 protein is CASSGRTADSYNEQFF. The DNA for the CDR3 is TGTGCCAGCAGTGGTCGGACAGCCGACTCCTACAATGAGCAGTTCTTC.

The chain recombines TRBV28 with TRBJ1-5; 7 bases are a match to TRBD1. Germline V gene data show CDR1 as MDHEN and CDR2 as SYDVKM. The CDR3 has 14 amino acids. V lost 6 bases and J lost 7; bases outside the gene matches: 9. DNA of the CDR3: TGTGCCAGCAGCCGGGACAGTTCGAACCAGCCCCAGCATTTT. Translated, it gives CASSRDSSNQPQHF.

The chain employs TRBV4-3 and TRBJ2-1; D gene unclear. V was trimmed by 1 base and J by 6 bases, leaving 7 bases between them. The CDR3 extends over 13 amino acids. Germline V gene data show CDR1 as LGHNA and CDR2 as YSLEER. The CDR3 DNA sequence: TGCGCCAGCAGCCAAGGTCCCGGCAATGAGCAGTTCTTC. This sequence encodes CASSQGPGNEQFF.

The rearrangement links TRBV19 to TRBJ1-5; D call uncertain. CDR1 is LNHDA and CDR2 is SQIVND in the germline V gene (reference sequence). V lost 6 bases and J lost 3, with 9 bases in between. This CDR3 region has 13 residues. Here the CDR3 reads CASRRVINQPQHF. The CDR3 bases are TGTGCCAGTAGGCGGGTGATCAATCAGCCCCAGCATTTT.

This clone was observed a single time. The rearrangement links TRBV7-9 to TRBJ2-3, with 10 bases lining up with TRBD2. The germline V gene encodes CDR1 SEHNR and CDR2 FQNEAQ (reference sequence). J was trimmed by 1 base and V by 4 bases; bases with no gene match: 2. The CDR3 runs 15 residues. CDR3 protein: CASSYGLAGTDTQYF. CDR3 sequence (DNA): TGTGCCAGCAGCTATGGACTAGCGGGCACAGATACGCAGTATTTT.

V and J are TRBV21-1 and TRBJ2-7; the table gives TRBD2 as D, unverified against the DNA. TRBV21-1 is recorded as a pseudogene. The CDR3 runs 14 residues. CDR3 sequence: CASSPLRATYEQYF. In nucleotides, the CDR3 is TGTGCCAGCAGCCCCCTGCGGGCCACCTACGAGCAGTACTTC.

V gene TRBV13 combines with J gene TRBJ1-1; 11 positions agree with TRBD1. The CDR3 runs to 17 residues. Germline loops: CDR1 PRHDT, CDR2 FYEKMQ (reference sequence). V lost 0 bases to trimming and J lost 1 base; unmatched junction nucleotides: 4. The CDR3 loop reads CASSLGGTGGENTEAFF. The CDR3, as DNA: TGTGCCAGCAGCTTAGGGGGGACAGGGGGAGAGAACACTGAAGCTTTCTTT.

V gene TRBV7-9 combines with J gene TRBJ2-4, with D perhaps TRBD2 (6 bases). The CDR3 is 14 residues long. Trimming stripped 0 bases from V and 6 bases from J, with 9 bases between. The germline gives CDR1 SEHNR, CDR2 FQNEAQ (reference sequence). The CDR3 protein is CASSLAGTPNIQYF. Here the CDR3 DNA reads TGTGCCAGCAGCTTAGCCGGGACTCCAAACATTCAGTACTTC.

This clone was detected a few times. This chain uses TRBV5-1 with TRBJ2-3, with 13 nucleotides matching TRBD2. The CDR3 extends over 17 amino acids. From germline, CDR1 is SGHRS and CDR2 YFSETQ. V was pared by 3 bases and J by 5 bases, with 9 bases of the junction left unmatched. The CDR3 loop is CASSSTGTSGIGDTQYF. CDR3 bases: TGCGCCAGCAGCTCGACCGGGACTAGCGGGATAGGAGATACGCAGTATTTT.